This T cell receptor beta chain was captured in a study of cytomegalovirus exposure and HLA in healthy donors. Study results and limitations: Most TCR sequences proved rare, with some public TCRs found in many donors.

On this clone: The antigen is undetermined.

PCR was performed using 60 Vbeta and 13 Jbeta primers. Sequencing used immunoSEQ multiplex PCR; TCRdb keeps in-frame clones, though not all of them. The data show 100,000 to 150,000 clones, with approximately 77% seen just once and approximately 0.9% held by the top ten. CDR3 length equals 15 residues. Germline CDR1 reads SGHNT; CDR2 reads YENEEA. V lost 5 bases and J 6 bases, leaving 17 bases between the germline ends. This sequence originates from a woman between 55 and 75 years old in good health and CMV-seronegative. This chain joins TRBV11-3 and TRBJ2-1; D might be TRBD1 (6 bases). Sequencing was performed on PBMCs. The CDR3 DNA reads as TGTGCCAGCAGCCGCGGAGAAGCCAGGGGCAATGAGCAGTTCTTC. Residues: CASSRGEARGNEQFF.